What follows are 28 T cell receptor beta chains derived from one specimen sequenced in a study of T cell responses to AZD1222 COVID-19 vaccine. Method: immunoSEQ multiplex PCR; TCRdb's copy keeps in-frame clones and lacks some. Found here are around 140,000 clones, 85% to 90% of them singletons; the top ten hold approximately 1.5%. Sample: peripheral blood, taken on day 0 of AZD1222 vaccination. The receptors come from an adult in good health.

The rearrangement links TRBV6-5 to TRBJ2-3; tentative D call: TRBD1 (6 bases). The V gene lost 4 bases and the J gene lost 1 base, with 15 bases spanning the gap. Germline V gives CDR1 MNHEY, CDR2 SVGAGI. This CDR3 comprises 16 residues. The CDR3 sequence is CASSSQRGIRTDTQYF. CDR3 nucleotide sequence: TGTGCCAGCAGTTCCCAAAGGGGGATCCGCACAGATACGCAGTATTTT.

The CDR3 DNA reads TGTGCCAGTGGGGGGGGTAGGGAAGGCTACACCTTC. It is translated as CASGGGREGYTF. The chain employs TRBV10-3 and TRBJ1-2; maybe TRBD1 (5 bases). Trimming cost V 10 bases and J 8 bases, with 17 bases left between them. The CDR3 extends over 12 amino acids. Germline assignment: CDR1 ENHRY and CDR2 SYGVKD.

The chain recombines TRBV10-3 with TRBJ1-5, with D perhaps matching TRBD1 (5 bases). This CDR3 contains 14 residues. In germline, CDR1 is ENHRY, CDR2 SYGVKD. V lost 8 bases and J lost 3, with 14 bases in between. CDR3 amino acids: CAIASGAPNQPQHF. CDR3 coding DNA: TGTGCCATCGCTTCCGGGGCCCCCAATCAGCCCCAGCATTTT.

The chain recombines TRBV11-3 with TRBJ2-7; D ambiguous. The CDR3 length is 16 residues. The ends were cut back, 5 bases at V and 3 bases at J, with 20 bases in the middle. Germline lookup yields CDR1 SGHNT and CDR2 YENEEA. Here the CDR3 DNA reads TGTGCCAGCAGCGCGAGGAGCGCCAAACTGGGCTACGAGCAGTACTTC. Translating it yields CASSARSAKLGYEQYF.

The chain links TRBV5-4 to TRBJ1-3; the D is unclear. This CDR3 is built from 18 residues. Germline CDR1 reads SGHNT; CDR2 reads YYREEE (reference sequence). V gave up 1 base and J gave up 0 bases, with 17 bases separating them. The CDR3 coding sequence is TGTGCCAGCAGCTTGAAGACGACTACGGCAGCCTCTGGAAACACCATATATTTT. Its translation: CASSLKTTTAASGNTIYF.

The chain has TRBV9 and TRBJ2-3; TRBD2 aligns across 9 bases. V shed 4 bases, J shed 2 bases, and the junction held 8 bases outside the gene matches. Germline V gene sequence: CDR1 SGDLS, CDR2 YYNGEE. The CDR3 covers 16 residues. Here the CDR3 DNA reads TGTGCCAGCAGCTCGTTCCTAGCGGGGTCCACAGATACGCAGTATTTT. Its protein is CASSSFLAGSTDTQYF. Drawing the rest from reference TRBV9 and TRBJ2-3, the complete variable domain is DSGVTQTPKHLITATGQRVTLRCSPRSGDLSVYWYQQSLDQGLQFLIQYYNGEERAKGNILERFSAQQFPDLHSELNLSSLELGDSALYFCASSSFLAGSTDTQYFGPGTRLTVL.

The V and J genes are TRBV30 and TRBJ1-2; D is unclear. V dropped 3 bases and J dropped 2 bases, with 13 bases sitting between them. Germline CDR1 and CDR2: GTSNPN and SVGIG (reference sequence). This CDR3 is 14 amino acids long. CDR3 in DNA: TGTGCCTGGAGCGCCTCGGGGAAAAACTATGGCTACACCTTC. It specifies CAWSASGKNYGYTF.

This chain connects TRBV29-1 to TRBJ2-2; 7 bases map to TRBD2. The CDR3 has 14 residues. Germline lookup yields CDR1 SQVTM and CDR2 ANQGSEA. V shed 7 bases, J shed 6 bases, and the junction held 11 bases outside the gene matches. The CDR3 here is CSAREAGRSGELFF. The CDR3, as DNA: TGCAGCGCCCGGGAGGCAGGGAGGTCCGGGGAGCTGTTTTTT.

The chain carries TRBV9 and TRBJ1-1; D call uncertain. V was shortened by 0 bases and J by 1 base, with 13 bases between the two germline ends. CDR3 length: 16 residues. The germline V gene has CDR1 SGDLS and CDR2 YYNGEE. CDR3 coding DNA: TGTGCCAGCAGCGTAGACACTGTCTTAAGGAACACTGAAGCTTTCTTT. It specifies CASSVDTVLRNTEAFF.

The genes are TRBV7-8 and TRBJ1-6; 8 nucleotides agree with TRBD1. The germline V gene has CDR1 SGHVS and CDR2 FQNEAQ. CDR3 length equals 17 residues. Unmatched junction bases numbered 12, after V lost 2 bases and J lost 9 bases. Written as DNA, the CDR3 is TGTGCCAGCAGCTTATCCTTTGGACAGGGTGGTCGTTCACCCCTCCACTTT. This translates into CASSLSFGQGGRSPLHF.

This clone was counted a single time. V usage is TRBV7-6 and J usage is TRBJ2-7, with D tentatively TRBD1 or TRBD2 (5 bases each). The length of the CDR3 is 13 residues. Trimming removed 5 bases from V and 3 bases from J, with 11 bases in between. Per the germline V gene, CDR1 is SGHVS and CDR2 is FNYEAQ. In DNA, the CDR3 is TGTGCCAGCAGCCGAGGGGAAGTCTACGAGCAGTACTTC. Its protein is CASSRGEVYEQYF.

The chain couples TRBV29-1 to TRBJ2-1; tentative D call: TRBD1 (6 bases). Germline V gene sequence: CDR1 SQVTM, CDR2 ANQGSEA. The CDR3 extends over 18 amino acids. Between the trimmed V and J ends, which lost 1 base and 6 bases, there was a span of 25 bases. The CDR3 here is CSVEALLIVGARVNEQFF. The CDR3 bases are TGCAGCGTTGAAGCACTCCTGATCGTGGGGGCGCGGGTCAATGAGCAGTTCTTC.

The V gene is TRBV12-3 or TRBV12-4, the J gene TRBJ1-2, with a weak D call TRBD1 (5 bases). Trimming stripped 6 bases from V and 5 bases from J, with 10 bases between. The CDR3 loop spans 12 amino acids. DNA of the CDR3: TGTGCCAGCAGGCAGAGGGGTTATGGCTACACCTTC. Protein sequence: CASRQRGYGYTF.

The V and J genes are TRBV6-1 and TRBJ1-1, with D maybe TRBD1 (6 bases). The CDR3 extends over 14 amino acids. Germline CDR1 is MNHNS and CDR2 is SASEGT. Between the trimmed V and J ends, which lost 2 bases and 8 bases, there was a span of 15 bases. The CDR3 region is CASSEQIGGREAFF. CDR3 DNA: TGTGCCAGCAGTGAACAAATAGGGGGGCGAGAAGCTTTCTTT.

The chain combines TRBV30 with TRBJ1-1; tentatively, D is TRBD1 (5 bases). The CDR3 has 12 residues. The V end lost 2 bases, the J end lost 6 bases, and 10 bases lay between the germline ends. The germline V gene encodes CDR1 GTSNPN and CDR2 SVGIG (reference sequence). CDR3 in amino acids: CAWSLRVPEAFF. The CDR3 nucleotides read TGTGCCTGGAGTCTCAGGGTACCTGAAGCTTTCTTT.

This clone was seen a single time. The V call is TRBV29-1, the J call TRBJ2-6; tentative D call: TRBD2 (5 bases). Germline V gene data show CDR1 as SQVTM and CDR2 as ANQGSEA. The ends were cut back, 4 bases at V and 2 bases at J, with 9 bases in the middle. The CDR3 is 14 residues long. As DNA, the CDR3 is TGCAGCGTTGGGCCCGGGGCTGGGGCCAACGTCCTGACTTTC. Its translation: CSVGPGAGANVLTF.

The chain recombines TRBV27 with TRBJ1-4; D might be TRBD1 (5 bases). This CDR3 comprises 15 residues. CDR1 is MNHEY, CDR2 SMNVEV, per germline (reference sequence). V was pared by 0 bases and J by 8 bases, with 13 bases between. The CDR3 here is CASSLSRQSGEKLFF. The CDR3 DNA sequence: TGTGCCAGCAGTTTATCCCGACAGAGTGGCGAAAAACTGTTTTTT.

The chain joins TRBV24-1 to TRBJ2-1; perhaps TRBD2 as D (6 bases). V was cut by 5 bases and J by 6 bases, with 10 bases left in between. This CDR3 spans 13 amino acids. Germline V gene lookup returns CDR1 KGHDR and CDR2 SFDVKD. The CDR3 DNA reads as TGTGCCACCAGTGCGCTAGCGAGCAATGAGCAGTTCTTC. Its protein product is CATSALASNEQFF.

This clone was detected only once. This sequence joins TRBV12-5 and TRBJ2-5; 8 bases agree with TRBD1. Germline-derived CDR1 and CDR2 are LGHNT and FRNRAP. J gave up 9 bases and V 2 bases, and 14 bases lay outside the gene matches. There are 16 residues in the CDR3. The CDR3 is CASGLLITGTGYAQYF. CDR3 bases: TGTGCTAGTGGTTTGCTTATAACCGGGACAGGCTATGCCCAGTACTTC.

The V and J genes are TRBV5-1 and TRBJ2-7; 7 positions match TRBD2. Germline CDR1 is SGHRS and CDR2 is YFSETQ. Trimming at V came to 0 bases and at J to 3 bases, leaving 3 bases not matched to a gene. CDR3 length: 14 amino acids. The CDR3 here is CASSLGTRGYEQYF. In nucleotides, the CDR3 is TGCGCCAGCAGCTTGGGGACTAGGGGCTACGAGCAGTACTTC.

The rearrangement joins TRBV7-8 to TRBJ1-5, with D unresolved. Trimming shortened V by 1 base and J by 4 bases, and 11 bases separated the two germline ends. The CDR3 is made up of 15 amino acids. Germline CDR1 reads SGHVS; CDR2 reads FQNEAQ. The CDR3 DNA reads TGTGCCAGCAGCTTAGATTTTGTGGGAAATCAGCCCCAGCATTTT. Protein sequence: CASSLDFVGNQPQHF.

The chain joins TRBV3-1 (or the pseudogene TRBV3-2) to TRBJ1-1; 7 nucleotides align to TRBD1. In germline, CDR1 is LGHDT, CDR2 YNNKEL (reference sequence). The J segment lost 0 bases and the V segment lost 4 bases, leaving 11 bases of the junction unmatched. This CDR3 has 17 amino acids. The CDR3 loop is CASSPKWGTAMNTEAFF. The DNA of the CDR3 is TGTGCCAGCAGCCCCAAGTGGGGGACAGCCATGAACACTGAAGCTTTCTTT.

The rearrangement joins TRBV27 to TRBJ1-1, with D perhaps TRBD1 (6 bases). The CDR3 extends over 12 amino acids. Germline loops: CDR1 MNHEY, CDR2 SMNVEV (reference sequence). V lost 5 bases and J lost 6, with 10 bases in between. CDR3: CASSGRTAEAFF. The CDR3, as DNA: TGTGCCAGCAGTGGACGGACAGCTGAAGCTTTCTTT.

V and J are TRBV18 and TRBJ1-5; 8 nucleotides line up with TRBD1. With 6 bases clipped from V and 7 bases from J, the junction kept 14 bases outside the gene matches. This CDR3 has 16 residues. Per germline, CDR1 KGHSH and CDR2 LQKENI. This CDR3 is CASSRGSTGGSQPQHF. CDR3 sequence (DNA): TGTGCCAGCTCCAGAGGTAGTACAGGGGGGAGCCAGCCCCAGCATTTT. Together with reference TRBV18 and TRBJ1-5, the CDR3 gives the full variable domain: NAGVMQNPRHLVRRRGQEARLRCSPMKGHSHVYWYRQLPEEGLKFMVYLQKENIIDESGMPKERFSAEFPKEGPSILRIQQVVRGDSAAYFCASSRGSTGGSQPQHFGDGTRLSIL.

The chain couples TRBV4-1 to TRBJ2-1; TRBD1 matches at 7 bases. Germline V gene data show CDR1 as MGHRA and CDR2 as YSYEKL. The J segment lost 6 bases and the V segment lost 2 bases, leaving 7 bases of the junction unmatched. This CDR3 has 15 residues. The CDR3 DNA reads TGCGCCAGCAGCCAACAGACAGGGCTAGGCAATGAGCAGTTCTTC. Amino acids: CASSQQTGLGNEQFF.

This clone came up a few times. This sequence joins TRBV5-4 and TRBJ2-7, with D unresolved. CDR3 length: 12 amino acids. The germline V and J ends were trimmed by 3 bases and 5 bases, with 9 bases remaining between them. The germline V gene encodes CDR1 SGHNT and CDR2 YYREEE (reference sequence). The CDR3 DNA reads as TGTGCCAGCAGCTCAAGTGGTGACGAGCAGTACTTC. Its protein is CASSSSGDEQYF. The full variable domain, rest sourced from reference TRBV5-4 and TRBJ2-7, is ETGVTQSPTHLIKTRGQQVTLRCSSQSGHNTVSWYQQALGQGPQFIFQYYREEENGRGNFPPRFSGLQFPNYSSELNVNALELDDSALYLCASSSSGDEQYFGPGTRLTVT.

The chain uses TRBV2 and TRBJ1-3; D unresolved. This CDR3 spans 13 amino acids. Looked up from germline, CDR1 is SNHLY and CDR2 is FYNNEI. Trimming pared 10 bases from V and 9 bases from J, leaving 19 bases between. The CDR3 region has the DNA TGTGCCACCGTATCACCTAGGCGGAGCACCATATATTTT. The encoded protein is CATVSPRRSTIYF. The whole variable domain, filled in from reference TRBV2 and TRBJ1-3, reads EPEVTQTPSHQVTQMGQEVILRCVPISNHLYFYWYRQILGQKVEFLVSFYNNEISEKSEIFDDQFSVERPDGSNFTLKIRSTKLEDSAMYFCATVSPRRSTIYFGEGSWLTVV.

The chain carries TRBV28 and TRBJ2-1; maybe TRBD2 (7 bases). Germline V CDR1 and CDR2: MDHEN, SYDVKM. CDR3 length equals 14 residues. Trimming removed 5 bases from V and 7 bases from J, with 15 bases in between. CDR3 in amino acids: CASSPRGARNEQFF. The DNA for the CDR3 is TGTGCCAGCAGTCCCCGGGGGGCCAGGAATGAGCAGTTCTTC.